The 28 T cell receptor beta chains given below trace back to one sample, sequenced in a study of beta chain features in type 1 diabetes. No antigens are known for them. Regarding the study as a whole: Within each of all four CD4+ subsets, Type 1 diabetes patients had TCRB CDR3s that were moderately but significantly shorter.

Expressed TCRB transcripts were sequenced, since all the RNA that had been isolated was reverse transcribed. Profiled with immunoSEQ multiplex PCR; TCRdb holds only in-frame clones, not every one. The table shows about 700,000 clones, with 13% occurring only once. Material: naive CD4+ T cells from blood. All receptors come from a man younger than 35 with type 1 diabetes.

The chain is built from TRBV11-3 and TRBJ2-3, with D possibly being TRBD2 (6 bases). This CDR3 spans 15 amino acids. In germline, CDR1 is SGHNT, CDR2 YENEEA. Trimming pared 2 bases from V and 2 bases from J, leaving 11 bases between. This CDR3 reads CASSLRGASTDTQYF. In DNA, the CDR3 is TGTGCCAGCAGCTTACGCGGGGCCTCCACAGATACGCAGTATTTT. The whole variable domain, filled in from reference TRBV11-3 and TRBJ2-3, reads EAGVVQSPRYKIIEKKQPVAFWCNPISGHNTLYWYLQNLGQGPELLIRYENEEAVDDSQLPKDRFSAERLKGVDSTLKIQPAELGDSAVYLCASSLRGASTDTQYFGPGTRLTVL.

The CDR3: CAIGQAGAEDEQYF. In nucleotides, the CDR3 is TGTGCCATCGGGCAGGCGGGCGCAGAGGACGAGCAGTACTTC. This rearrangement joins TRBV10-3 to TRBJ2-7; possibly TRBD2 for D (5 bases). The CDR3 totals 14 residues. Trimming took 8 bases from V and 5 from J, leaving 19 bases between them. Per the germline V gene, CDR1 is ENHRY and CDR2 is SYGVKD.

This sequence joins TRBV14 and TRBJ2-3; TRBD2 agrees at 7 bases. CDR3 length: 16 residues. In germline, CDR1 is SGHDN, CDR2 FVKESK. The trim removed 1 base at V and 1 base at J, leaving 5 bases unmatched. This CDR3 is CASSQAWGGGTDTQYF. For the CDR3, the DNA is TGTGCCAGCAGCCAAGCCTGGGGGGGAGGCACAGATACGCAGTATTTT.

This chain uses TRBV6-1 with TRBJ2-3, with D perhaps given as TRBD1 or TRBD2 (5 bases each). The CDR3 spans 17 residues. Germline CDR1 MNHNS, CDR2 SASEGT. Trimming left V 0 bases short and J 3 bases short, with 16 bases between. The CDR3 bases are TGTGCCAGCAGTGAAGCGGGCAGGGCATGGGAGACAGATACGCAGTATTTT. Protein sequence: CASSEAGRAWETDTQYF.

This clone was observed a handful of times. The genes are TRBV4-1 and TRBJ1-2, with a weak D call TRBD1 (5 bases). The CDR3 has 15 residues. The germline V and J ends were trimmed by 0 bases and 7 bases, with 15 bases remaining between them. The V gene's germline CDR1 is MGHRA and CDR2 YSYEKL. The chain's CDR3 is CASSQDGTTHGGYTF. In nucleotides, the CDR3 is TGCGCCAGCAGCCAAGATGGGACCACTCACGGTGGCTACACCTTC.

The rearrangement uses TRBV9 and TRBJ2-5; 9 bases fit TRBD2. CDR1 and CDR2 (germline): SGDLS, YYNGEE. The CDR3 runs to 15 residues. The trim removed 3 bases at V and 5 bases at J, leaving 8 bases unmatched. The CDR3 loop is CASSAGAGGTETQYF. The CDR3 nucleotides read TGTGCCAGCAGCGCGGGAGCGGGGGGAACGGAGACCCAGTACTTC.

This clone has more than one count but fewer than ten. This sequence joins TRBV5-1 and TRBJ2-1; perhaps TRBD2 as D (5 bases). Trimming took off 5 bases at V and 3 bases at J, with 15 bases between the two ends. The germline gives CDR1 SGHRS, CDR2 YFSETQ. This CDR3 region has 15 residues. The CDR3 reads CASSLLAGLYNEQFF. CDR3 in DNA: TGCGCCAGCAGTCTGCTAGCCGGCCTCTACAATGAGCAGTTCTTC.

The chain uses TRBV7-6 and TRBJ1-2; the D gene is possibly TRBD1 (5 bases). Trimming removed 3 bases from V and 4 bases from J, with 9 bases in between. The CDR3 is 13 amino acids. The germline gives CDR1 SGHVS, CDR2 FNYEAQ. The CDR3 DNA reads as TGTGCCAGCAGCTTGAATACAGGCTATGGCTACACCTTC. Translated, it gives CASSLNTGYGYTF.

On this clone itself: A junction end diverges from the germline sequence, so it may reflect a read error. This sequence joins TRBV5-6 and TRBJ2-1; D remains ambiguous. CDR1 SGHDT and CDR2 YYEEEE come from the germline V gene. The CDR3 is 11 residues long. The CDR3 loop is CASSSNNEQFF. Here the CDR3 DNA reads TGTGCCAGCAGCTCCAACAATGAGCAGTTCTTC. Full variable domain (remainder filled in from reference TRBV5-6 and TRBJ2-1): DAGVTQSPTHLIKTRGQQVTLRCSPKSGHDTVSWYQQALGQGPQFIFQYYEEEERQRGNFPDRFSGHQFPNYSSELNVNALLLGDSALYLCASSSNNEQFFGPGTRLTVL.

This clone came up a few times. V and J are TRBV6-1 and TRBJ2-7; D is possibly TRBD2 (5 bases). The CDR3 sequence is 12 residues long. Trimming left V 7 bases short and J 0 bases short, with 7 bases between. In germline, CDR1 is MNHNS, CDR2 SASEGT. The CDR3 nucleotides are TGTGCCAGCAAGGAGGACTCCTACGAGCAGTACTTC. It encodes CASKEDSYEQYF.

This chain links TRBV2 with TRBJ1-2; 7 nucleotides align to TRBD1. Germline CDR1 is SNHLY and CDR2 is FYNNEI. This CDR3 spans 13 amino acids. V lost 10 bases, J lost 3 bases, and 8 bases stayed unmatched. In DNA form, the CDR3 reads TGTGCCACCGTTTTCGACAGGGACTATGGCTACACCTTC. It yields the protein CATVFDRDYGYTF.

This clone was detected only a few times. The chain has TRBV29-1 and TRBJ2-7, with 13 bases lining up with TRBD2. CDR1 and CDR2 (germline): SQVTM, ANQGSEA. V shed 6 bases, J shed 0 bases, and the junction held 5 bases outside the gene matches. This CDR3 contains 15 residues. CDR3 coding DNA: TGCAGCGTCGAGGGACTAGCGGGGAGCTCCTACGAGCAGTACTTC. Translation: CSVEGLAGSSYEQYF.

This chain joins TRBV5-1 and TRBJ1-3; D possibly corresponds to TRBD1 (5 bases). V gave up 0 bases and J gave up 4 bases, with 14 bases separating them. The CDR3 loop spans 16 amino acids. Germline V gives CDR1 SGHRS, CDR2 YFSETQ. DNA for the CDR3: TGCGCCAGCAGCTTGGACCCAGGGAGCGCAGGAAACACCATATATTTT. Translation gives CASSLDPGSAGNTIYF.

This clone was picked up a small number of times. This chain uses TRBV29-1 with TRBJ2-7, with TRBD1 matching 10 bases. This CDR3 contains 11 residues. V lost 8 bases to trimming and J lost 5 bases; unmatched junction nucleotides: 3. The V gene's germline CDR1 is SQVTM and CDR2 ANQGSEA. This chain's CDR3 is CSHGTGDEQYF. The DNA of the CDR3 is TGCAGCCATGGGACAGGGGACGAGCAGTACTTC.

The rearrangement uses TRBV13 and TRBJ1-1, with D possibly being TRBD1 (6 bases). V was cut by 5 bases and J by 3 bases, with 16 bases left in between. This CDR3 is 15 amino acids long. CDR1 PRHDT and CDR2 FYEKMQ come from the germline V gene (reference sequence). Here the CDR3 reads CASSLSGTSYTEAFF. CDR3 DNA sequence: TGTGCCAGCAGCCTAAGTGGGACATCATACACTGAAGCTTTCTTT.

There are a few counts of this clone. The J gene is TRBJ1-2, the V gene TRBV5-1, with 9 positions matching TRBD1. The germline V gene has CDR1 SGHRS and CDR2 YFSETQ. The CDR3 runs to 16 residues. V lost 3 bases, J lost 4 bases, and 10 bases stayed unmatched. CDR3 in DNA: TGCGCCAGCAGCTCGTCCGTGGACAGGGGTGGCTATGGCTACACCTTC. It is translated as CASSSSVDRGGYGYTF.

This sequence joins TRBV5-1 and TRBJ2-3; TRBD2 aligns across 10 bases. The CDR3 runs to 16 residues. The J segment lost 5 bases and the V segment lost 0 bases, leaving 6 bases of the junction unmatched. The germline CDR1 and CDR2 sequences are SGHRS and YFSETQ. CDR3 protein: CASSLGAGGPGDTQYF. The CDR3 DNA is TGCGCCAGCAGCTTGGGAGCGGGGGGGCCAGGAGATACGCAGTATTTT.

The CDR3 is CASSIGQGATNYGYTF. The CDR3 bases are TGCGCCAGCAGCATAGGTCAGGGGGCGACTAACTATGGCTACACCTTC. The chain employs TRBV5-1 and TRBJ1-2; 8 bases are a match to TRBD1. CDR1 is SGHRS and CDR2 is YFSETQ in the germline V gene. V trimming: 4 bases; J trimming: 0 bases; junction bases outside the gene matches: 8. The CDR3 consists of 16 residues.

The chain couples TRBV5-4 to TRBJ1-6, with a weak D call TRBD1 (5 bases). Deletions cut 0 bases from V and 9 bases from J, with 19 bases between. This CDR3 is built from 17 residues. Germline CDR1 SGHNT, CDR2 YYREEE (reference sequence). CDR3 DNA sequence: TGTGCCAGCAGCTTGGGAGGAACCGGGACGCCGGGTTCACCCCTCCACTTT. It is translated as CASSLGGTGTPGSPLHF.

The chain couples TRBV29-1 to TRBJ2-5; tentative D call: TRBD1 (6 bases). The ends were cut back, 5 bases at V and 2 bases at J, with 15 bases in the middle. Germline CDR1 SQVTM, CDR2 ANQGSEA. The CDR3 length is 14 residues. The CDR3 DNA reads TGCAGCGTTTACCCTTATGGGACACAAGAGACCCAGTACTTC. Translating gives CSVYPYGTQETQYF.

A few counts support this clone. The chain combines TRBV4-1 with TRBJ1-1, with D perhaps matching TRBD1 (6 bases). CDR3 size: 15 residues. V lost 2 bases to trimming and J lost 4 bases, with 14 bases between them. Looked up from germline, CDR1 is MGHRA and CDR2 is YSYEKL. In DNA, the CDR3 is TGCGCCAGCAGCCAATCCCCGCAGGGGAGCACTGAAGCTTTCTTT. Translating it yields CASSQSPQGSTEAFF.

The chain carries TRBV4-1 and TRBJ1-5; D is unresolved. V was cut by 4 bases and J by 0 bases, with 4 bases left in between. The CDR3 spans 13 residues. CDR1 MGHRA and CDR2 YSYEKL come from the germline V gene. The CDR3, as DNA: TGCGCCAGCAGCCCCAGTAGCAATCAGCCCCAGCATTTT. Protein product: CASSPSSNQPQHF.

This clone showed up just a few times. This chain uses TRBV15 with TRBJ2-6; D is ambiguous. Trimming left V 3 bases short and J 0 bases short, with 15 bases between. The CDR3 loop spans 18 amino acids. Germline-derived CDR1 and CDR2 are LNHNV and YYDKDF (reference sequence). The CDR3 coding sequence is TGTGCCACCAGCAGGCCCAAGGGCTTGAGCTCTGGGGCCAACGTCCTGACTTTC. Amino acid sequence: CATSRPKGLSSGANVLTF.

A few counts support this clone. V and J are TRBV5-1 and TRBJ2-1; D unresolved. Per the germline V gene, CDR1 is SGHRS and CDR2 is YFSETQ. Trimming removed 3 bases at V and 0 bases at J, with 10 bases between. The CDR3 consists of 15 residues. This chain's CDR3 is CASSSVEPSYNEQFF. The CDR3 DNA sequence: TGCGCCAGCAGCTCAGTTGAACCCTCCTACAATGAGCAGTTCTTC.

In its sample, this clone was seen a few times. The rearrangement links TRBV5-4 to TRBJ1-4; D uncertain. The CDR3 extends over 12 amino acids. Germline CDR1 and CDR2: SGHNT and YYREEE (reference sequence). V was cut by 3 bases and J by 5 bases, with 5 bases left in between. The CDR3 protein is CASSSANEKLFF. The CDR3 nucleotides read TGTGCCAGCAGCTCCGCGAATGAAAAACTGTTTTTT. The full variable domain, its missing parts supplied by reference TRBV5-4 and TRBJ1-4, is ETGVTQSPTHLIKTRGQQVTLRCSSQSGHNTVSWYQQALGQGPQFIFQYYREEENGRGNFPPRFSGLQFPNYSSELNVNALELDDSALYLCASSSANEKLFFGSGTQLSVL.

This clone was counted only a few times. The rearrangement joins TRBV14 to TRBJ2-1; unclear D gene. Germline assignment: CDR1 SGHDN and CDR2 FVKESK. The ends were cut back, 0 bases at V and 2 bases at J, with 5 bases in the middle. CDR3 length: 14 amino acids. The CDR3 region has the DNA TGTGCCAGCAGCCAAGATTTAACCTACAATGAGCAGTTCTTC. Its translation is CASSQDLTYNEQFF.

This clone was found a few times. The J gene is TRBJ2-3, the V gene TRBV9, with no clear D. The CDR3 loop spans 16 amino acids. Germline CDR1 is SGDLS and CDR2 is YYNGEE. Trimming cost V 0 bases and J 0 bases, with 11 bases left between them. The CDR3 nucleotides read TGTGCCAGCAGCGTAGTGCAGATCCCTAGCACAGATACGCAGTATTTT. Encoded protein: CASSVVQIPSTDTQYF.

The V and J genes are TRBV5-1 and TRBJ2-7; 10 bases map to TRBD1. V trimming: 4 bases; J trimming: 7 bases; junction bases outside the gene matches: 14. The CDR3 runs to 16 residues. Germline CDR1 SGHRS, CDR2 YFSETQ. Here the CDR3 reads CASSPVEGTGDEEQYF. The CDR3 bases are TGCGCCAGCAGCCCGGTGGAGGGGACAGGGGACGAGGAGCAGTACTTC.